This T cell receptor (beta chain) was observed in a study of shared clonotypes between healthy human individuals. Findings of the study overall: Lower generation probabilities were found for non-shared clonotypes than for those shared by all four donors.

The CD4+ fraction was divided into a CD45RA+ naive subset and a CD45RA-negative memory subset. Per the germline V gene, CDR1 is LGHNA and CDR2 is YSLEER. CDR3 size: 16 residues. The ends lost 4 bases at V and 4 bases at J; junction bases unmatched: 10. In the original analysis: Junction-only immunoSEQ sequences carried no quality scores, so filtering differed. Clones were read by immunoSEQ multiplex PCR, and TCRdb kept only the in-frame ones, dropping some. V, J and clone size are taken as reported in that table, and D and trimming were inferred from the DNA itself. The data show roughly 1,100,000 clones, with approximately 70% seen just once and 1.5% held by the top ten. This clone was seen just once. Its antigen remains unknown.

Sequenced input: memory CD4+ T cells sorted from blood. Subset specified: CD45RA-negative fraction. This clonotype was sampled from a man aged 18 to 35 in good health. This chain uses TRBV4-3 with TRBJ2-1; 7 nucleotides match TRBD2. The CDR3, as DNA: TGCGCCAGCAGCCCCCACCGGCAGCGGGATTACAATGAGCAGTTCTTC. This codes for CASSPHRQRDYNEQFF.